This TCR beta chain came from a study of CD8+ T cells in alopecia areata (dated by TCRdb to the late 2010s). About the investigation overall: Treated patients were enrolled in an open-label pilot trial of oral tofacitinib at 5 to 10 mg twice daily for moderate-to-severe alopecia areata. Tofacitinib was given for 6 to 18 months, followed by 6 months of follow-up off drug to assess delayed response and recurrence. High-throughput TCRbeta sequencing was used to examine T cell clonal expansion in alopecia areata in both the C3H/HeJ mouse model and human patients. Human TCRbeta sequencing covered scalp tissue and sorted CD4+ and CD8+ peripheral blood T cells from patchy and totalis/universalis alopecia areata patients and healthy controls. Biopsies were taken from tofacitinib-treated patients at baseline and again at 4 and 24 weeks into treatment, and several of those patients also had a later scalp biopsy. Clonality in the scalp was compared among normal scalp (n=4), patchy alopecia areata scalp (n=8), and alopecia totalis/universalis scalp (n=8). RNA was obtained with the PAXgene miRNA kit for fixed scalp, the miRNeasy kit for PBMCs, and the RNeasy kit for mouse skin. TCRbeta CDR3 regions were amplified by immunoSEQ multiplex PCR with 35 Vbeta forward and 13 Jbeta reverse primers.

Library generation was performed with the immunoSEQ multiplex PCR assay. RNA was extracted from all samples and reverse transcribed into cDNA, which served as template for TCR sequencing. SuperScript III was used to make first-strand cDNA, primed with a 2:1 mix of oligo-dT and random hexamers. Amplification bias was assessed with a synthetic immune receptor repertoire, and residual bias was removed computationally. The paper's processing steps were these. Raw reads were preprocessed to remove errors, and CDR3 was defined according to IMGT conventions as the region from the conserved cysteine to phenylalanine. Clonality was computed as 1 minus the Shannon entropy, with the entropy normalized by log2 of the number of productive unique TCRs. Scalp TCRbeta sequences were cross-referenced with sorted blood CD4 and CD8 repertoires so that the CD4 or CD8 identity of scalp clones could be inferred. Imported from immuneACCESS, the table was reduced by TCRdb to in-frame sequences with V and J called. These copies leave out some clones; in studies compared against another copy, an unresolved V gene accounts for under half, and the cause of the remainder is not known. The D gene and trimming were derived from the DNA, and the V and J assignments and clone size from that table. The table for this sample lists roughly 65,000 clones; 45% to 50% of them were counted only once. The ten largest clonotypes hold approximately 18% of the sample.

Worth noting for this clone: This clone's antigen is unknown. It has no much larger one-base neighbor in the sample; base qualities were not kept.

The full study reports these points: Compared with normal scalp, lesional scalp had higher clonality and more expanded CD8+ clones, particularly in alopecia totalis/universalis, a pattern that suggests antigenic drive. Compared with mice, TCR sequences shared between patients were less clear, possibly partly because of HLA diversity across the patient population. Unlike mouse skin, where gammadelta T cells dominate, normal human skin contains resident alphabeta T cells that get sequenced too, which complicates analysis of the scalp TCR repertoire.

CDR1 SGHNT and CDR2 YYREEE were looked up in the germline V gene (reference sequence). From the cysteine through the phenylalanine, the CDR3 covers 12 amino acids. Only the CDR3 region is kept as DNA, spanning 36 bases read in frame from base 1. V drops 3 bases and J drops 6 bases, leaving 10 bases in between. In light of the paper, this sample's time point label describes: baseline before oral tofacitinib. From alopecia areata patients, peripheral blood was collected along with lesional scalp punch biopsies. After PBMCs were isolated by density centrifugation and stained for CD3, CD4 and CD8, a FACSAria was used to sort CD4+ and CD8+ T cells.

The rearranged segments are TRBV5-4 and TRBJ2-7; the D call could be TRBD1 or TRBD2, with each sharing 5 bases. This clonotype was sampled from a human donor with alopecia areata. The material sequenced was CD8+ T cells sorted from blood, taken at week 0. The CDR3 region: CASSWGRGEQYF. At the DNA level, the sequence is TGTGCCAGCAGCTGGGGACGAGGCGAGCAGTACTTC. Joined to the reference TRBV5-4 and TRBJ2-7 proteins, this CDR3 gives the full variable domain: ETGVTQSPTHLIKTRGQQVTLRCSSQSGHNTVSWYQQALGQGPQFIFQYYREEENGRGNFPPRFSGLQFPNYSSELNVNALELDDSALYLCASSWGRGEQYFGPGTRLTVT.